This T cell receptor (beta chain) stems from a study of blood T cell repertoires in COVID-19. Overall study context: In each case, the material was cDNA or gDNA derived from T cells, B-cell-depleted T cells, or PBMCs.

A few counts support this clone. Germline CDR1 reads SGHAT; CDR2 reads FQNNGV. The CDR3 has 15 residues. Trimming pared 7 bases from V and 7 bases from J, leaving 19 bases between. Only in-frame clones appear in the TCRdb table, and some are missing; sequencing was by immunoSEQ multiplex PCR. Seen here are around 250,000 clones, 70% to 90% observed once, and the top ten hold under 2.5%. Assignment of participants to cohorts was predicated upon participant-reported clinical history. The chain uses TRBV11-2 and TRBJ1-4, with D possibly TRBD1 on 6 matching bases. This clonotype was sampled from a woman between 50 and 59 years old who had recovered from COVID-19. The material sequenced was PBMCs or T cells enriched from blood (not recorded which). This CDR3 is CASTRDTTGSEKLFF. The CDR3 bases are TGTGCCAGCACACGGGACACCACTGGGAGTGAAAAACTGTTTTTT.